Detailed here is one T cell receptor (beta chain). Its antigen specificity is not known. Base qualities were left out, and no much larger clone turns up one base away. The data stem from a study of T-cell reconstitution after alpha-beta-depleted transplantation in children listed by TCRdb under 2016. Background for the entire study: The study quantitatively tracked T-cell immune reconstitution after TCRalphabeta/CD19-depleted allogeneic hematopoietic cell transplantation in children using TCR repertoire profiling.

The treatment or condition label on this specimen signifies: allogeneic hematopoietic cell transplantation with graft depleted of TCRalphabeta T cells and CD19 B cells. The transplant recipients were children given TCRalphabeta/CD19-depleted allogeneic hematopoietic cell grafts. Library construction relied on PCR. TCRdb records Illumina HiSeq 2500 as the sequencer. Molecular barcoding was employed in the preparation of TCR libraries, with unique molecular identifiers being used to normalize TCRbeta repertoire quantification. TCRdb reworked the public reads: Q25 trimming with fastp, MiXCR clone assembly, productive beta chains retained. Rows are unified per CDR3 protein, each entry keeping the most common DNA and genes. Within this sample are around 45,000 distinct CDR3 sequences, with approximately 52% of them counted one time only. Around two fifths of the sample is taken by the ten largest. Including the terminal cysteine and phenylalanine, the CDR3 comprises 12 residues. Just CDR3 DNA is preserved here, 36 bases in frame from base 1. V and J are truncated by 5 bases and 1 base respectively, leaving an intervening sequence of 8 bases. The germline V gene (reference sequence) provides CDR1 DFQATT and CDR2 SNEGSKA.

What the authors observed across the whole study: The high TCRbeta diversity at day 60 in some patients was ascribed to recipient T cells and intrathymic progenitors that had survived conditioning. Hyperexpanded clone frequencies declined over subsequent months; after one year, T-cell counts and TCRbeta diversity were mostly attributed to newly produced T cells. About two months after transplant, the apparently early recovery of alphabetaT-cell counts reportedly depended on just several hundred clones that had expanded rapidly and came from non-depleted graft cells.

The origin of this receptor is a boy in the first two years of life with SCID, due to receive a stem cell transplant. The specimen comprised peripheral blood, sampled before TCRalphabeta/CD19-depleted stem cell transplant. Recombination joined TRBV20-1 with TRBJ1-1; the D gene cannot be resolved reliably. The CDR3 in this case is CSAYIRNTEAFF. Here is the DNA: TGCAGTGCTTATATACGGAACACTGAAGCTTTCTTT.